This T cell receptor beta chain stems from a study of cytomegalovirus exposure and HLA in healthy donors. Study context: Early released data had approximately 86 million unique TCRs, all coming from HLA-typed donors. Overall study findings and caveats: In a later analysis, TCR beta V- and J-gene trimming showed a link to a missense DCLRE1C variant. Presence/absence analyses supposed approximately even sequencing depth among donors.

V lost 1 base and J 3 bases, leaving 7 bases between the germline ends. Germline V lookup: CDR1 MNHNS, CDR2 SASEGT. This CDR3 contains 13 residues. About this clone itself: Antigen unknown.

With 60 Vbeta and 13 Jbeta primers, the PCR was carried out. Using immunoSEQ multiplex PCR, the repertoire was profiled, and TCRdb retains in-frame clones only, with some absent. The repertoire holds about 150,000 clones, with approximately 60% as singletons. The source is a woman aged 60 to 75 in good health and CMV-seropositive. The chain is built from TRBV6-1 and TRBJ2-7; the D is unclear. Material: PBMCs. The CDR3 sequence is CASSEDSFYEQYF. The CDR3 nucleotides read TGTGCCAGCAGTGAAGATAGCTTCTACGAGCAGTACTTC.